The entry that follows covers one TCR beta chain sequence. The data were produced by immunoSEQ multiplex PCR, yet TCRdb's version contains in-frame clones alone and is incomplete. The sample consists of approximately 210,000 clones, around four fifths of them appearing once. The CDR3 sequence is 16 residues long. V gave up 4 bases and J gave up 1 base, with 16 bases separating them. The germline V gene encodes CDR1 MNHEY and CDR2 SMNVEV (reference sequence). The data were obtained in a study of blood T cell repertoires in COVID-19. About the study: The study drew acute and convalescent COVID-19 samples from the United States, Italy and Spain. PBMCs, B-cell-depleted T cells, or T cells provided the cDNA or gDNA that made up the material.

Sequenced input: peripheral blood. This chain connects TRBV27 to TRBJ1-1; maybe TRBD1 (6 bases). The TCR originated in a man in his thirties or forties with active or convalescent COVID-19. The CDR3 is CASSSMAGAQNTEAFF. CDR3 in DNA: TGTGCCAGCAGTTCTATGGCGGGGGCCCAGAACACTGAAGCTTTCTTT.